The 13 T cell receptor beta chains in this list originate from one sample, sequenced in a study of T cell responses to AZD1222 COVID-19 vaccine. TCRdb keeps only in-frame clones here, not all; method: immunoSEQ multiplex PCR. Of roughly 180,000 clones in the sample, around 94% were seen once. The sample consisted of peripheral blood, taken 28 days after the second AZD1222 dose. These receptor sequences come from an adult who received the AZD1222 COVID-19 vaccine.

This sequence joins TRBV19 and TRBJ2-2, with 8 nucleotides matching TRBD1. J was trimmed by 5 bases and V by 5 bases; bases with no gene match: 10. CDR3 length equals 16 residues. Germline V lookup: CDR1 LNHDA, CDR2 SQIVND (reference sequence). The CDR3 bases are TGTGCCAGTAGTCGCGGGGCCCACAGGGGGACCGGGGAGCTGTTTTTT. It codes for CASSRGAHRGTGELFF. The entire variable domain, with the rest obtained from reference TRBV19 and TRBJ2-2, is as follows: DGGITQSPKYLFRKEGQNVTLSCEQNLNHDAMYWYRQDPGQGLRLIYYSQIVNDFQKGDIAEGYSVSREKKESFPLTVTSAQKNPTAFYLCASSRGAHRGTGELFFGEGSRLTVL.

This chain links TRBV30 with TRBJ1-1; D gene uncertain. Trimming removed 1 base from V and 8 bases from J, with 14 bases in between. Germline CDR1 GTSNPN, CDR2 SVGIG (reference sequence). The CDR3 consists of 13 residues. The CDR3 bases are TGTGCCTGGAGTGGGTTCGGACCCGCCGAAGCTTTCTTT. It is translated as CAWSGFGPAEAFF.

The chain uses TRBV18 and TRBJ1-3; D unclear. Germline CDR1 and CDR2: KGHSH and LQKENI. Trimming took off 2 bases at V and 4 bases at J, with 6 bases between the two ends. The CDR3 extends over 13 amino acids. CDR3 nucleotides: TGTGCCAGCTCACCAGACCAGGGAAACACCATATATTTT. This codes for CASSPDQGNTIYF.

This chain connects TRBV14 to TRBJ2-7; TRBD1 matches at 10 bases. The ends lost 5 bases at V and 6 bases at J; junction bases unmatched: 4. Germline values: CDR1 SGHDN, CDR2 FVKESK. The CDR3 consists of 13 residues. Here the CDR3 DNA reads TGTGCCAGCAGCAACAGGGACAGGGGCGAGCAGTACTTC. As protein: CASSNRDRGEQYF.

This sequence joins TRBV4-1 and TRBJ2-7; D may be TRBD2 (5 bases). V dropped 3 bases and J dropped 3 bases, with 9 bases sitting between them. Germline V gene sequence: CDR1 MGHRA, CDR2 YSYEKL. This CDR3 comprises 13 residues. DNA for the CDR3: TGCGCCAGCAGCCACCTCCGGGGCTACGAGCAGTACTTC. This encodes CASSHLRGYEQYF.

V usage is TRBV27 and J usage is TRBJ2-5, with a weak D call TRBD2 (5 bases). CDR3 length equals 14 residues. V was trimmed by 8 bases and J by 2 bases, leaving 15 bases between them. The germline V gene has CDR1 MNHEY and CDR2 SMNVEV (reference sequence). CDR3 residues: CASGRRGPQETQYF. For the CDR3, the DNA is TGTGCCAGCGGAAGGCGAGGGCCGCAAGAGACCCAGTACTTC.

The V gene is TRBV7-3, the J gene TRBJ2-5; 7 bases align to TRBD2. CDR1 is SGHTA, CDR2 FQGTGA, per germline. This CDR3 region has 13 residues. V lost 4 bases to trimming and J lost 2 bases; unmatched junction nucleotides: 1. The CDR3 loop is CASSWGGQETQYF. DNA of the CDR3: TGTGCCAGCAGCTGGGGGGGACAAGAGACCCAGTACTTC.

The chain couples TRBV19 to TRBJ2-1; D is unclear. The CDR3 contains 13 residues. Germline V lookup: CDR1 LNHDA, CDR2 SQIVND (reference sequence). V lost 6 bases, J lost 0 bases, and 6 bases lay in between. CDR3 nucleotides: TGTGCCAGTAGCGGAACCTCCTACAATGAGCAGTTCTTC. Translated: CASSGTSYNEQFF.

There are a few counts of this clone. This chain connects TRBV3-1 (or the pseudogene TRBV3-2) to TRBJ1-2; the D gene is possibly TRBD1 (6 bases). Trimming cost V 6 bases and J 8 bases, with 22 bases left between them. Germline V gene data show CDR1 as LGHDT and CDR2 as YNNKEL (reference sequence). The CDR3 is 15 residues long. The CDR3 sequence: CASRRRDTQGEGYTF. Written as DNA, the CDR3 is TGTGCCAGCAGGAGGCGGGACACGCAAGGAGAAGGCTACACCTTC.

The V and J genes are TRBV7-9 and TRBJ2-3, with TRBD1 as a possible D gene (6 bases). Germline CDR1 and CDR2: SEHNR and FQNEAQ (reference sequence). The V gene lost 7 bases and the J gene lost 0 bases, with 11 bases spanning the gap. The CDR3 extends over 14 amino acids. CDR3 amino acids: CASNWGLSTDTQYF. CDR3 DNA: TGTGCCAGCAACTGGGGGCTGAGCACAGATACGCAGTATTTT.

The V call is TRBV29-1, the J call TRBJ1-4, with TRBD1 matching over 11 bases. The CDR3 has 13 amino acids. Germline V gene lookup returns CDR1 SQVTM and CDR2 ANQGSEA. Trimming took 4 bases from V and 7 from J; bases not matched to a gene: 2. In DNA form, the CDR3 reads TGCAGCGTTGTAGGGACAGGGGGTGAAAAACTGTTTTTT. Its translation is CSVVGTGGEKLFF.

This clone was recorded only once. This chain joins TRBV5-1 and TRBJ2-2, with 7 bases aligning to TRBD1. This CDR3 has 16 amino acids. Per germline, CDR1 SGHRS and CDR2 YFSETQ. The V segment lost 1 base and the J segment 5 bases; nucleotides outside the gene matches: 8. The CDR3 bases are TGCGCCAGCAGCTTGTATGGTGACAGGGATACCGGGGAGCTGTTTTTT. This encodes CASSLYGDRDTGELFF.

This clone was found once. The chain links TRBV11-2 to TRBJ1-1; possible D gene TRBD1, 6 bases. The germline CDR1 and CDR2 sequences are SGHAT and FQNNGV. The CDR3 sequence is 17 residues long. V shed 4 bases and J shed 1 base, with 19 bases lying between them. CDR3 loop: CASSSTTTGYGNTEAFF. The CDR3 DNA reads TGTGCCAGCAGCTCAACAACTACAGGGTACGGGAACACTGAAGCTTTCTTT.